These 30 T cell receptor beta chains were sequenced from one sample in a study of shared clonotypes between healthy human individuals (dated by TCRdb to the early 2020s). The library was generated by the immunoSEQ multiplex PCR assay. The source is immuneACCESS, and TCRdb retained only in-frame sequences with V and J called. Part of the clones is not carried over; for the studies checked, unresolved V genes explain less than half of this, and the remainder is unexplained. Recorded for this sample are 1,500,000 or so clones; 98% of them occurred a single time. The top ten hold 0.3% to 0.45% of the sample. The source material was naive CD4+ T cells sorted from blood. Taken with the paper, the label for cell subset or site translates to: CD45RA+ positively selected. All receptors derive from a man between 25 and 39 years old in good health.

The CDR3 DNA sequence: TGTGCCAGCAGCGGACTGTACCCAGGAACAGGGGGGGGCCTGGGCAATGAGCAGTTCTTC. As protein: CASSGLYPGTGGGLGNEQFF. The chain is built from TRBV9 and TRBJ2-1; a possible D gene is TRBD1 (8 bases). CDR3 length: 20 amino acids. Trimming left V 3 bases short and J 6 bases short, with 31 bases between. The germline V gene encodes CDR1 SGDLS and CDR2 YYNGEE.

J is TRBJ2-7 and V is TRBV11-2; no definite D call. V was cut by 4 bases and J by 2 bases, with 21 bases left in between. CDR3 size: 17 residues. Germline V gives CDR1 SGHAT, CDR2 FQNNGV. CDR3 residues: CASSYSLTGLSPYEQYF. CDR3 DNA: TGTGCCAGCAGCTATTCATTGACGGGCCTGTCCCCCTACGAGCAGTACTTC.

This clone was seen a single time. The chain has TRBV6-6 and TRBJ1-2, with 7 positions matching TRBD1. CDR1 is MNHNY and CDR2 is SVGAGI in the germline V gene (reference sequence). The length of the CDR3 is 13 residues. Trimming removed 7 bases from V and 7 bases from J; junction bases left unmatched: 9. Written as DNA, the CDR3 is TGTGCCAGCAACCCAGACAGGGACTCTGGCTACACCTTC. This translates into CASNPDRDSGYTF.

The chain couples TRBV19 to TRBJ1-2; D ambiguous. Germline lookup yields CDR1 LNHDA and CDR2 SQIVND (reference sequence). V gave up 3 bases and J gave up 4 bases, with 9 bases separating them. The CDR3 totals 13 residues. The CDR3 nucleotides read TGTGCCAGTAGTATGAGCGGTCTCTATGGCTACACCTTC. It encodes CASSMSGLYGYTF.

The chain employs TRBV5-1 and TRBJ2-7, with 9 bases that match TRBD1. The CDR3 is 17 residues long. Trimming took 2 bases from V and 1 from J; bases not matched to a gene: 10. Germline V gene lookup returns CDR1 SGHRS and CDR2 YFSETQ. The CDR3 coding sequence is TGCGCCAGCAGCTTCTTAACTTCGGGACAGGGTTCCTACGAGCAGTACTTC. Translating gives CASSFLTSGQGSYEQYF.

This chain links TRBV4-1 with TRBJ2-2; no firm D call. Trimming removed 1 base from V and 9 bases from J, with 6 bases in between. Germline assignment: CDR1 MGHRA and CDR2 YSYEKL. The CDR3 consists of 12 residues. CDR3 in DNA: TGCGCCAGCAGCCAAGTGGACCGGGAGCTGTTTTTT. Its protein product is CASSQVDRELFF.

This clone was detected only once. The chain is built from TRBV9 and TRBJ2-1; D uncertain. The CDR3 has 13 amino acids. V dropped 5 bases and J dropped 6 bases, with 12 bases sitting between them. Germline values: CDR1 SGDLS, CDR2 YYNGEE. CDR3 DNA: TGTGCCAGCAGTTTACAGTCCCCCAATGAGCAGTTCTTC. Its protein is CASSLQSPNEQFF.

This clone was seen a single time. V gene TRBV6-1 combines with J gene TRBJ2-3, with 10 bases fitting TRBD1. CDR1 and CDR2 from the germline V gene are MNHNS and SASEGT. The V segment lost 4 bases and the J segment 5 bases; nucleotides outside the gene matches: 6. This CDR3 region has 15 residues. The CDR3 DNA sequence: TGTGCCAGCAGTGTCGACAGGGGGCCGGGAGATACGCAGTATTTT. It is translated as CASSVDRGPGDTQYF.

A word on this clone: Other nucleotide sequences in the sample specify the same CDR3. The chain employs TRBV10-3 and TRBJ2-7; no clear D gene. The CDR3 covers 12 residues. V was cut by 2 bases and J by 3 bases, with 5 bases left in between. Germline CDR1 and CDR2: ENHRY and SYGVKD. The CDR3 region is CAISETDYEQYF. The CDR3 coding sequence is TGTGCCATCAGTGAGACAGACTACGAGCAGTACTTC.

The chain employs TRBV28 and TRBJ2-5; TRBD2 might be the D (5 bases). The germline V gene encodes CDR1 MDHEN and CDR2 SYDVKM. V lost 6 bases and J lost 7, with 24 bases in between. The CDR3 spans 16 residues. The CDR3 coding sequence is TGTGCCAGCAGCCTGCTTAGGGCTAGCTTGGCAGGGACCCAGTACTTC. Protein: CASSLLRASLAGTQYF.

In DNA, the CDR3 is TGTGCCAGCAGCCCCCCTAGGACCTACACCTTC. It translates to CASSPPRTYTF. J is TRBJ1-2 and V is TRBV7-2; no clear D gene. Trimming stripped 5 bases from V and 10 bases from J, with 11 bases between. The CDR3 loop spans 11 amino acids. Germline V gene sequence: CDR1 SGHTA, CDR2 FQGNSA.

The V and J genes are TRBV18 and TRBJ2-7, with 15 bases identical to TRBD2. The V and J ends lost 1 base and 4 bases, in that order; junction bases with no gene match: 11. The V gene's germline CDR1 is KGHSH and CDR2 LQKENI. The CDR3 is made up of 19 amino acids. The chain's CDR3 is CASSPQSRTSGRGAYEQYF. In DNA, the CDR3 is TGTGCCAGCTCACCACAAAGTAGGACTAGCGGGAGGGGAGCATACGAGCAGTACTTC.

CDR3 in DNA: TGTGCCAGCAGCCCCGGGACTGCTTACAATGAGCAGTTCTTC. As protein: CASSPGTAYNEQFF. The J gene is TRBJ2-1, the V gene TRBV7-2; the D gene is possibly TRBD2 (6 bases). CDR1 SGHTA and CDR2 FQGNSA come from the germline V gene. The CDR3 extends over 14 amino acids. V was cut by 5 bases and J by 4 bases, with 12 bases left in between. Complete variable domain (other parts from reference TRBV7-2 and TRBJ2-1): GAGVSQSPSNKVTEKGKDVELRCDPISGHTALYWYRQSLGQGLEFLIYFQGNSAPDKSGLPSDRFSAERTGGSVSTLTIQRTQQEDSAVYLCASSPGTAYNEQFFGPGTRLTVL.

CDR3 in amino acids: CASSARQGTEAFF. For the CDR3, the DNA is TGTGCCAGCAGCGCCCGACAGGGCACTGAAGCTTTCTTT. V is TRBV5-4 and J is TRBJ1-1; the match to TRBD1 covers 7 bases. Germline CDR1 and CDR2: SGHNT and YYREEE (reference sequence). Trimming cost V 4 bases and J 4 bases; bases outside gene matches: 4. This CDR3 has 13 residues. The whole variable domain, filled in from reference TRBV5-4 and TRBJ1-1, reads ETGVTQSPTHLIKTRGQQVTLRCSSQSGHNTVSWYQQALGQGPQFIFQYYREEENGRGNFPPRFSGLQFPNYSSELNVNALELDDSALYLCASSARQGTEAFFGQGTRLTVV.

This clone showed up just once. The rearrangement joins TRBV5-1 to TRBJ2-7; D possibly matches TRBD1 or TRBD2 (5 bases each). Trimming took 4 bases from V and 0 from J, leaving 17 bases between them. The germline V gene encodes CDR1 SGHRS and CDR2 YFSETQ. CDR3 length: 16 residues. The DNA of the CDR3 is TGCGCCAGCAGCCCTGCTATGGGGACGCACTCCTACGAGCAGTACTTC. It specifies CASSPAMGTHSYEQYF.

The rearrangement joins TRBV19 to TRBJ2-3, with 11 bases lining up with TRBD1. V gave up 3 bases and J gave up 3 bases; unmatched junction bases: 5. Per the germline V gene, CDR1 is LNHDA and CDR2 is SQIVND (reference sequence). The CDR3 loop spans 16 amino acids. The CDR3 loop reads CASSMRTGGLTDTQYF. As DNA, the CDR3 is TGTGCCAGTAGTATGAGGACAGGGGGCCTTACAGATACGCAGTATTTT. Full variable domain (missing parts from reference TRBV19 and TRBJ2-3): DGGITQSPKYLFRKEGQNVTLSCEQNLNHDAMYWYRQDPGQGLRLIYYSQIVNDFQKGDIAEGYSVSREKKESFPLTVTSAQKNPTAFYLCASSMRTGGLTDTQYFGPGTRLTVL.

This sequence joins TRBV5-1 and TRBJ2-1, with 7 bases fitting TRBD1. This CDR3 contains 15 residues. Germline CDR1 reads SGHRS; CDR2 reads YFSETQ. V shed 3 bases, J shed 4 bases, and the junction held 7 bases outside the gene matches. CDR3 DNA: TGCGCCAGCAGCTCCCAGGGGGTAGGGTACAATGAGCAGTTCTTC. Amino acids: CASSSQGVGYNEQFF. Full variable domain (rest looked up from reference TRBV5-1 and TRBJ2-1): KAGVTQTPRYLIKTRGQQVTLSCSPISGHRSVSWYQQTPGQGLQFLFEYFSETQRNKGNFPGRFSGRQFSNSRSEMNVSTLELGDSALYLCASSSQGVGYNEQFFGPGTRLTVL.

The chain couples TRBV10-1 to TRBJ2-7; D gene ambiguous. CDR3 length: 13 amino acids. Trimming shortened V by 3 bases and J by 2 bases, and 8 bases separated the two germline ends. Germline loops: CDR1 WNHNN, CDR2 SYGVQD (reference sequence). CDR3 nucleotides: TGCGCCAGCAGTGATCGTTGGACCTACGAGCAGTACTTC. As protein: CASSDRWTYEQYF.

The V call is TRBV7-3, the J call TRBJ2-1; D is uncertain. CDR1 is SGHTA and CDR2 is FQGTGA in the germline V gene. The CDR3 consists of 15 residues. The ends were cut back, 5 bases at V and 0 bases at J, with 11 bases in the middle. CDR3 loop: CASSTTSSSYNEQFF. DNA for the CDR3: TGTGCCAGCAGCACGACAAGCAGCTCCTACAATGAGCAGTTCTTC.

This clone occurred once. CDR3 loop: CASSPGTEETQYF. The CDR3 DNA sequence: TGTGCCAGCAGCCCAGGGACGGAAGAGACCCAGTACTTC. V is TRBV11-3 and J is TRBJ2-5; the D gene could be TRBD1 or TRBD2 (5 bases each). This CDR3 has 13 residues. The germline V and J ends were trimmed by 5 bases and 3 bases, with 10 bases remaining between them. Per germline, CDR1 SGHNT and CDR2 YENEEA.

V usage is TRBV10-3 and J usage is TRBJ1-1, with D maybe TRBD1 (5 bases). This CDR3 is built from 16 residues. Germline V gene sequence: CDR1 ENHRY, CDR2 SYGVKD. With 4 bases removed from V and 0 bases from J, the gap between germline ends came to 15 bases. CDR3 in amino acids: CAISGGDSSMNTEAFF. Written as DNA, the CDR3 is TGTGCCATCAGTGGGGGAGACAGTTCTATGAACACTGAAGCTTTCTTT.

J is TRBJ2-6 and V is TRBV5-1; 7 nucleotides align to TRBD2. Germline V lookup: CDR1 SGHRS, CDR2 YFSETQ. CDR3 length equals 17 residues. The junction had 5 bases not matched to a gene; V was cut back by 2 bases and J by 0 bases. The CDR3 protein is CASSLAGMSSGANVLTF. The CDR3 nucleotides are TGCGCCAGCAGCTTAGCGGGGATGAGCTCTGGGGCCAACGTCCTGACTTTC. The whole variable domain, filled in from reference TRBV5-1 and TRBJ2-6, reads KAGVTQTPRYLIKTRGQQVTLSCSPISGHRSVSWYQQTPGQGLQFLFEYFSETQRNKGNFPGRFSGRQFSNSRSEMNVSTLELGDSALYLCASSLAGMSSGANVLTFGAGSRLTVL.

The chain recombines TRBV5-1 with TRBJ2-7; 7 nucleotides match TRBD2. This CDR3 has 13 amino acids. V shed 5 bases and J 4 bases; nucleotides not matched to a gene: 6. Germline CDR1 SGHRS, CDR2 YFSETQ. The CDR3 DNA reads TGCGCCAGCAGTAAGGAACTAGCGTACGAGCAGTACTTC. It is translated as CASSKELAYEQYF.

This chain uses TRBV5-1 with TRBJ1-2; no clear D. CDR3 length: 16 residues. The germline V gene encodes CDR1 SGHRS and CDR2 YFSETQ. Trimming stripped 0 bases from V and 4 bases from J, with 16 bases between. The CDR3 sequence: CASSLAASLALYGYTF. The CDR3 DNA follows: TGCGCCAGCAGCTTGGCCGCTTCGCTGGCCCTCTATGGCTACACCTTC.

The chain couples TRBV19 to TRBJ1-3, with D perhaps TRBD1 (5 bases). CDR1 and CDR2 from the germline V gene are LNHDA and SQIVND (reference sequence). This CDR3 comprises 16 residues. V dropped 3 bases and J dropped 0 bases, with 12 bases sitting between them. The CDR3: CASSIRYRSSGNTIYF. The CDR3 nucleotides are TGTGCCAGTAGTATTCGGTACAGGAGCTCTGGAAACACCATATATTTT. The full variable domain, rest sourced from reference TRBV19 and TRBJ1-3, is DGGITQSPKYLFRKEGQNVTLSCEQNLNHDAMYWYRQDPGQGLRLIYYSQIVNDFQKGDIAEGYSVSREKKESFPLTVTSAQKNPTAFYLCASSIRYRSSGNTIYFGEGSWLTVV.

The chain employs TRBV28 and TRBJ1-5, with TRBD1 identical over 7 bases. V dropped 7 bases and J dropped 3; count of bases not matched to a gene: 9. This CDR3 has 15 amino acids. Germline assignment: CDR1 MDHEN and CDR2 SYDVKM. CDR3 coding DNA: TGTGCCAGCACCAACAGGGGATGGGACAATCAGCCCCAGCATTTT. This encodes CASTNRGWDNQPQHF.

The rearrangement joins TRBV30 to TRBJ1-2, with 7 bases aligning to TRBD1. Unmatched junction bases numbered 5, after V lost 0 bases and J lost 4 bases. The CDR3 covers 14 residues. Per germline, CDR1 GTSNPN and CDR2 SVGIG (reference sequence). CDR3 nucleotides: TGTGCCTGGAGTGTCCAAGGGGGCGGCTATGGCTACACCTTC. This gives the protein CAWSVQGGGYGYTF. Full variable domain (outside the CDR3, taken from reference TRBV30 and TRBJ1-2): SQTIHQWPATLVQPVGSPLSLECTVEGTSNPNLYWYRQAAGRGLQLLFYSVGIGQISSEVPQNLSASRPQDRQFILSSKKLLLSDSGFYLCAWSVQGGGYGYTFGSGTRLTVV.

Note on this clone: The sample has other DNA sequences that encode this CDR3 too. The chain carries TRBV5-6 and TRBJ2-2, with 7 bases aligning to TRBD2. This CDR3 spans 13 amino acids. Germline-derived CDR1 and CDR2 are SGHDT and YYEEEE. J lost 6 bases, V lost 2 bases, and 1 base had no gene match. The CDR3 DNA is TGTGCCAGCAGCTTAGCGGGACCCGGGGAGCTGTTTTTT. Protein: CASSLAGPGELFF.

This chain joins TRBV7-9 and TRBJ1-2, with D tentatively TRBD1 (5 bases). The CDR3 length is 14 residues. The V gene's germline CDR1 is SEHNR and CDR2 FQNEAQ (reference sequence). Trimming shortened V by 5 bases and J by 2 bases, and 12 bases separated the two germline ends. The DNA for the CDR3 is TGTGCCAGCAGCCCTAGACAGTGGAACTATGGCTACACCTTC. It translates to CASSPRQWNYGYTF.

The V and J genes are TRBV2 and TRBJ2-7; D is unclear. Germline V gene sequence: CDR1 SNHLY, CDR2 FYNNEI. The length of the CDR3 is 15 residues. V was pared by 9 bases and J by 0 bases, with 18 bases between. The CDR3 is CASRTASGLSYEQYF. CDR3 in DNA: TGTGCCAGTAGGACGGCTTCGGGCCTCTCCTACGAGCAGTACTTC. The full variable domain, in which reference TRBV2 and TRBJ2-7 provide the parts outside the CDR3, is EPEVTQTPSHQVTQMGQEVILRCVPISNHLYFYWYRQILGQKVEFLVSFYNNEISEKSEIFDDQFSVERPDGSNFTLKIRSTKLEDSAMYFCASRTASGLSYEQYFGPGTRLTVT.